Listed below are T cell receptor beta chains from one sample, sequenced in a study of cytomegalovirus exposure and HLA in healthy donors. Sequencing used immunoSEQ multiplex PCR; TCRdb keeps in-frame clones, though not all of them. The data contain about 130,000 clones, 70% to 80% of them singletons. Sequenced: PBMCs. The receptors were sampled from a man aged 30 to 39 in good health and CMV-seronegative. CDR3s include the opening cysteine and the closing phenylalanine or tryptophan. The order of the fields is D gene, V gene, J gene, clone size, CDR3 DNA, CDR3 protein. D genes are given only for firm matches. Clone size is stated in some rows and not others, as once, few, many or a class when expanded.

>TRBD1|TRBV10-3|TRBJ2-7|few
TGTGCCATCAGTGAGTCCCCGAGACAGGGATCGGGGGAGCAGTACTTC
CAISESPRQGSGEQYF
>TRBD2|TRBV7-2|TRBJ2-7|once
TGTGCCAGCAGCCTAGCCCTAGCGGGAGGTTTCGACGAGCAGTACTTC
CASSLALAGGFDEQYF
>NA|TRBV28|TRBJ1-2|NA
TGTGCCAGCACCCAAGTCTTTACTTATGGCTACACCTTC
CASTQVFTYGYTF
>TRBD1|TRBV15|TRBJ1-1|NA
TGTGCCACCAGCAGAGATCCGGCAGGGGGCATGAACACTGAAGCTTTCTTT
CATSRDPAGGMNTEAFF
>TRBD1|TRBV5-1|TRBJ2-3|NA
TGCGCCAGCAGCTTGGGTCAGGGGGCGCGAGATACGCAGTATTTT
CASSLGQGARDTQYF
>TRBD1|TRBV28|TRBJ1-4|NA
TGTGCCAGCAGTTTTGGGGACAGCCCTAATGAAAAACTGTTTTTT
CASSFGDSPNEKLFF
>NA|TRBV27|TRBJ1-4|NA
TGTGCCAGCAGTTTAATAGCCCTTAATGAAAAACTGTTTTTT
CASSLIALNEKLFF
>NA|TRBV19|TRBJ2-5|NA
TGTGCCAGTAGTATAGGAGTCGAAGAGACCCAGTACTTC
CASSIGVEETQYF
>NA|TRBV28|TRBJ2-7|NA
TGTGCCAGCGCTGCGACAGGCTCCTACGAGCAGTACTTC
CASAATGSYEQYF
>TRBD1|TRBV6-1|TRBJ1-1|NA
TGTGCCAGCAGTGAACTAGGGGCAGGGGGCTTGTACACTGAAGCTTTCTTT
CASSELGAGGLYTEAFF
>NA|TRBV10-3|TRBJ1-6|NA
TGTGCCATCAGTGAGTCGACAGCATATAATTCACCCCTCCACTTT
CAISESTAYNSPLHF
>NA|TRBV10-2|TRBJ2-3|NA
TGCGCCAGCAGTGAAAGAGTTGTGAGAGGAGATACGCAGTATTTT
CASSERVVRGDTQYF
>TRBD1|TRBV5-1|TRBJ2-7|NA
TGCGCCAGCAGCTATACCCTGGGACAGGGGGACGAGCAGTACTTC
CASSYTLGQGDEQYF
>NA|TRBV7-2|TRBJ1-5|NA
TGTGCCAGCAGCTTAGTCGGGGAAGGGCAGCCCCAGCATTTT
CASSLVGEGQPQHF
>TRBD2|TRBV18|TRBJ2-5|NA
TGTGCCAGCTCACCACCTACTAGCGTCGAAGAGACCCAGTACTTC
CASSPPTSVEETQYF
>NA|TRBV2|TRBJ1-4|NA
TGTGCCAGCAGTGAAGAATCAGGGATTAATGAAAAACTGTTTTTT
CASSEESGINEKLFF
>TRBD2|TRBV19|TRBJ2-7|NA
TGTGCCAGTAGTTCCAGACTAGCGGGAGGGTTCTACGAGCAGTACTTC
CASSSRLAGGFYEQYF